This T cell receptor (beta chain) is drawn from a study of control samples from healthy donors and cancer patients. Germline V gene data show CDR1 as MNHEY and CDR2 as SVGEGT. Trimming took off 2 bases at V and 6 bases at J, with 10 bases between the two ends. This CDR3 has 14 residues. Sequencing was performed with immunoSEQ multiplex PCR; in TCRdb, only in-frame clones are kept and a portion is missing. The repertoire consists of around 170,000 clones, with 70% to 90% occurring once and the leading ten covering nearly 5%. The chain has TRBV6-2 or TRBV6-3 and TRBJ2-2; the D gene is possibly TRBD1 (6 bases). Sequenced input: blood. This receptor was obtained from a woman in her 30s in good health. CDR3 loop: CASSYRTGSGELFF. The DNA for the CDR3 is TGTGCCAGCAGTTACCGAACAGGGTCCGGGGAGCTGTTTTTT.